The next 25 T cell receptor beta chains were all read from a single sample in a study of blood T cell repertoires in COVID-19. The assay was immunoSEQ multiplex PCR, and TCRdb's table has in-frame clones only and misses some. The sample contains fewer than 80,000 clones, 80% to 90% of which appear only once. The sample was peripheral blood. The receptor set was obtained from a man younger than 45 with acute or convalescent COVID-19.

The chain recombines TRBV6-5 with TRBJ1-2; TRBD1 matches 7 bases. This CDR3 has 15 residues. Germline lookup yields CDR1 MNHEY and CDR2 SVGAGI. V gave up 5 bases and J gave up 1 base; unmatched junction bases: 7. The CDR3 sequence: CASSRPGQINYGYTF. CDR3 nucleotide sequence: TGTGCCAGCAGTCGACCGGGACAGATTAACTATGGCTACACCTTC.

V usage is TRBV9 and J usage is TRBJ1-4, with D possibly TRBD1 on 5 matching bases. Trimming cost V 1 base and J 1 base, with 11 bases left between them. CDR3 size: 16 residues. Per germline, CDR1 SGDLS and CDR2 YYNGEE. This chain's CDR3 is CASSVSAGQTNEKLFF. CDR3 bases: TGTGCCAGCAGCGTATCAGCAGGACAAACTAATGAAAAACTGTTTTTT.

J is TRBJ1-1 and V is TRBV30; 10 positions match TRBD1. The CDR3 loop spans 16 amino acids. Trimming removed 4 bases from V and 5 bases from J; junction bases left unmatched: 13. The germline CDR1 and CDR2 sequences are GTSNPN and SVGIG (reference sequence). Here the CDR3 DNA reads TGTGCCTGGAACTATTTTGGGAGGACAGGGGGAACTGAAGCTTTCTTT. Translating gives CAWNYFGRTGGTEAFF.

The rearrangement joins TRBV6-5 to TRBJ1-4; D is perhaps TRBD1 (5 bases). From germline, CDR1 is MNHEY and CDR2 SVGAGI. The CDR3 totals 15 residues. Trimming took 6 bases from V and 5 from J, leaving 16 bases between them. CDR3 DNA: TGTGCCAGCAGGGGTCGCGGGGCAGAGAATGAAAAACTGTTTTTT. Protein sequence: CASRGRGAENEKLFF.

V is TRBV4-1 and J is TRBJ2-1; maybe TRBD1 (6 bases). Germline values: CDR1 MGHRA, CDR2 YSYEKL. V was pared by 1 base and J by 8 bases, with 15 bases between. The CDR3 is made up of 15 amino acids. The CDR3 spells CASSQVSGTGYEQFF. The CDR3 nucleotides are TGCGCCAGCAGCCAAGTATCGGGAACAGGGTATGAGCAGTTCTTC.

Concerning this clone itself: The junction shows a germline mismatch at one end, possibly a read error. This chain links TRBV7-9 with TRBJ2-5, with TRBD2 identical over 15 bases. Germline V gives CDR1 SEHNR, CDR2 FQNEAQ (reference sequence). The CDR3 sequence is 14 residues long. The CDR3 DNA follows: TGTGCCAGCAGCCCCGGACTAGCGGGAGGGTACATAGACTTC. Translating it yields CASSPGLAGGYIDF.

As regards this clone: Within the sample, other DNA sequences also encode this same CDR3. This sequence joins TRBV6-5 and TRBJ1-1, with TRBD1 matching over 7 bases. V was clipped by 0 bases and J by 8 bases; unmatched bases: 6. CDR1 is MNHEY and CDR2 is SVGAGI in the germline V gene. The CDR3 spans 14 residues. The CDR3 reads CASSYSRGALEAFF. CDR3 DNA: TGTGCCAGCAGTTACTCCAGGGGGGCCCTAGAAGCTTTCTTT.

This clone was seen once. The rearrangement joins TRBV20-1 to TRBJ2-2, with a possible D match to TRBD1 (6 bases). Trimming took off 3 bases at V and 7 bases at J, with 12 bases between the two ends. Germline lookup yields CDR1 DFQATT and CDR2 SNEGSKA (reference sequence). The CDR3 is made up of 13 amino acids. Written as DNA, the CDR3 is TGCAGTGCTAGTAGTCAGGGGAACGGGGAGCTGTTTTTT. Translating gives CSASSQGNGELFF.

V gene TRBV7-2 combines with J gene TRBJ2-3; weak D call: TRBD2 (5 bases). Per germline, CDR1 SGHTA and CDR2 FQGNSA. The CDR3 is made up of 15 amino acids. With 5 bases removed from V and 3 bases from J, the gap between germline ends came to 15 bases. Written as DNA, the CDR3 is TGTGCCAGCAGCCCCTCCCAGCGGAGGACAGATACGCAGTATTTT. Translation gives CASSPSQRRTDTQYF.

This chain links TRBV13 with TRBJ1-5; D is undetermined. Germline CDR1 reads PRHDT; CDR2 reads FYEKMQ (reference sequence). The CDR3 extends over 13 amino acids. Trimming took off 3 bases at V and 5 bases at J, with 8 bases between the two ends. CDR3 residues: CASSFRRDQPQHF. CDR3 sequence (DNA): TGTGCCAGCAGCTTTAGGAGGGATCAGCCCCAGCATTTT.

CDR3 sequence: CASSPYPGGEQPQHF. In DNA, the CDR3 is TGCGCCAGCAGCCCCTACCCAGGGGGCGAACAGCCCCAGCATTTT. J is TRBJ1-5 and V is TRBV5-1; 8 bases align to TRBD1. The germline CDR1 and CDR2 sequences are SGHRS and YFSETQ. With V trimmed by 4 bases and J by 7 bases, 10 bases remained unmatched. This CDR3 contains 15 residues.

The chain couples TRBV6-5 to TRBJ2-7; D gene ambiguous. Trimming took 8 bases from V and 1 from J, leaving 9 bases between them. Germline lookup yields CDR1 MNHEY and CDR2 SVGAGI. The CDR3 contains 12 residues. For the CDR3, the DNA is TGTGCCAGCGGCAGATTATCCTACGAGCAGTACTTC. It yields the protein CASGRLSYEQYF.

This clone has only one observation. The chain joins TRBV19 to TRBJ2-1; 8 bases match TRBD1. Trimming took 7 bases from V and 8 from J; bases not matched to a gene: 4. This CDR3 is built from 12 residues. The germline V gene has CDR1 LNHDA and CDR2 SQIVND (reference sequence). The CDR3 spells CASNDRGYEQFF. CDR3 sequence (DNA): TGTGCCAGTAACGACAGGGGCTATGAGCAGTTCTTC.

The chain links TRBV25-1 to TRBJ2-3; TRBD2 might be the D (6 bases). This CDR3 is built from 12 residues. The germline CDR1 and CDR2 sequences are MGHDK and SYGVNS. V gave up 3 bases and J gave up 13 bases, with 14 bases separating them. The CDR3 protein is CASSDGGLIEYF. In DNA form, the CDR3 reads TGTGCCAGCAGTGACGGGGGTTTGATTGAGTATTTT.

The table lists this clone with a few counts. For the CDR3, the DNA is TGTGCCACCAGCAGGTTACGCGGCTCCTACAATGAGCAGTTCTTC. Translated, it gives CATSRLRGSYNEQFF. The chain employs TRBV15 and TRBJ2-1; no definite D call. The germline gives CDR1 LNHNV, CDR2 YYDKDF (reference sequence). V was pared by 3 bases and J by 0 bases, with 9 bases between. The CDR3 runs to 15 residues.

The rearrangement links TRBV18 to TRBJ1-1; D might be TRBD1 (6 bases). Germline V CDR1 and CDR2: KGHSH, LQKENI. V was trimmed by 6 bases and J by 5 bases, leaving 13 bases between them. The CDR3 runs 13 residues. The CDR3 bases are TGTGCCAGCTCGCGACAGGAAGGGACTGAAGCTTTCTTT. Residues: CASSRQEGTEAFF.

This chain's CDR3 is CASSVQGPSNQPQHF. The DNA of the CDR3 is TGTGCCAGTAGCGTACAGGGTCCAAGCAATCAGCCCCAGCATTTT. The J gene is TRBJ1-5, the V gene TRBV19; the D gene is possibly TRBD1 (6 bases). Per germline, CDR1 LNHDA and CDR2 SQIVND (reference sequence). Between the trimmed V and J ends, which lost 6 bases and 1 base, there was a span of 13 bases. This CDR3 region has 15 residues. Complete variable domain (other parts from reference TRBV19 and TRBJ1-5): DGGITQSPKYLFRKEGQNVTLSCEQNLNHDAMYWYRQDPGQGLRLIYYSQIVNDFQKGDIAEGYSVSREKKESFPLTVTSAQKNPTAFYLCASSVQGPSNQPQHFGDGTRLSIL.

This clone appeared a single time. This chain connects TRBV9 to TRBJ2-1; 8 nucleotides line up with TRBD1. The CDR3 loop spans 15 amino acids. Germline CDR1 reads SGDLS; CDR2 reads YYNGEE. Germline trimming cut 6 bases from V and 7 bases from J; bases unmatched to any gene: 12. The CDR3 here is CASTHLDRVGNEQFF. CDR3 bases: TGTGCCAGCACTCACCTGGACAGGGTGGGAAATGAGCAGTTCTTC.

The CDR3 sequence: CASSSKSRGAEAFF. The CDR3 nucleotides are TGTGCCAGCAGCTCAAAATCACGGGGAGCTGAAGCTTTCTTT. The chain joins TRBV7-9 to TRBJ1-1; D not resolved. The CDR3 spans 14 residues. CDR1 SEHNR and CDR2 FQNEAQ come from the germline V gene (reference sequence). Trimming removed 4 bases at V and 6 bases at J, with 15 bases between.

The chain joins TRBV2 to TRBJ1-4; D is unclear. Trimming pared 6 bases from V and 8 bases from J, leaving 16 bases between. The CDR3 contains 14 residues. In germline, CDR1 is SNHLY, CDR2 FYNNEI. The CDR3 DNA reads TGTGCCAGCAGGGTCTGGGCGGAGGACGAAAAACTGTTTTTT. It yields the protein CASRVWAEDEKLFF.

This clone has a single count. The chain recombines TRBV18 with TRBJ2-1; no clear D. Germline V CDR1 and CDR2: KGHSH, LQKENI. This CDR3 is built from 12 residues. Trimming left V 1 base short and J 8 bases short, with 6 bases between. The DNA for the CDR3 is TGTGCCAGCTCACCACTCATTGATGAGCAGTTCTTC. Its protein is CASSPLIDEQFF.

In DNA form, the CDR3 reads TGCGCCAGCAGCCAGGAACAGGAGTTGAACTATGGCTACACCTTC. It codes for CASSQEQELNYGYTF. The chain combines TRBV4-1 with TRBJ1-2; D may be TRBD1 (5 bases). The V and J ends lost 3 bases and 2 bases respectively, with 13 bases between them. Germline assignment: CDR1 MGHRA and CDR2 YSYEKL. The CDR3 is made up of 15 amino acids.

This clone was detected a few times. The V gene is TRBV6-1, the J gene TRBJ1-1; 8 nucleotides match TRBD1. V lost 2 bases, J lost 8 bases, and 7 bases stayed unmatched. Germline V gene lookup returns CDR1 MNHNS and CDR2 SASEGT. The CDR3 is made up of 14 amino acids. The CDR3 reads CASSESGGESEAFF. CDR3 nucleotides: TGTGCCAGCAGTGAATCAGGGGGCGAAAGCGAAGCTTTCTTT.

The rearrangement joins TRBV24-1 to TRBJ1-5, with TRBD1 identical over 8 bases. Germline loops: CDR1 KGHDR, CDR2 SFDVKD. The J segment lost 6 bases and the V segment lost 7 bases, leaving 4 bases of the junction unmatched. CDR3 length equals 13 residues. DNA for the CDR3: TGTGCCACCAGGGACAGGGAGGGTCAGCCCCAGCATTTT. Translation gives CATRDREGQPQHF.

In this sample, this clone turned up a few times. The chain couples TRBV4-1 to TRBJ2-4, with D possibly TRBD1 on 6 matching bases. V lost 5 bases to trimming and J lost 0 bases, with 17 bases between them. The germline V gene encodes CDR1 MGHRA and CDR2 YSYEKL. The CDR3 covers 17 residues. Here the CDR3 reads CASSAPTGPSAKNIQYF. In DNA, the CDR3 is TGCGCCAGCAGCGCACCTACAGGGCCATCAGCCAAAAACATTCAGTACTTC.